Following are 20 T cell receptor beta chains from one sample sequenced in a study of blood T cell repertoires in COVID-19. Here immunoSEQ multiplex PCR was the method, and the copy in TCRdb shows in-frame clones only, minus some. The sample holds hundreds of thousands of clones, 90% seen once. The sequencing sample was made of peripheral blood. The receptors stem from a woman between 40 and 50 years old with COVID-19, enrolled during active disease.

This chain joins TRBV5-1 and TRBJ1-2; TRBD1 matches at 10 bases. The CDR3 extends over 15 amino acids. Germline lookup yields CDR1 SGHRS and CDR2 YFSETQ. With 0 bases clipped from V and 3 bases from J, the junction kept 2 bases outside the gene matches. The CDR3: CASSLGGTGDYGYTF. Here the CDR3 DNA reads TGCGCCAGCAGCTTGGGTGGGACAGGGGACTATGGCTACACCTTC.

This chain uses TRBV6-2 or TRBV6-3 with TRBJ2-7, with D perhaps TRBD2 (5 bases). The CDR3 length is 15 residues. Trimming removed 5 bases at V and 0 bases at J, with 14 bases between. Germline assignment: CDR1 MNHEY and CDR2 SVGEGT. The CDR3 coding sequence is TGTGCCAGCAGTCCCACCCGAGGGAGCTCCTACGAGCAGTACTTC. It is translated as CASSPTRGSSYEQYF.

The rearrangement joins TRBV6-4 to TRBJ2-3, with 11 bases fitting TRBD1. Germline lookup yields CDR1 MRHNA and CDR2 SNTAGT. With V trimmed by 6 bases and J by 2 bases, 7 bases remained unmatched. The CDR3 loop spans 16 amino acids. The CDR3 spells CASRPGQGASTDTQYF. The CDR3, as DNA: TGTGCCAGCAGGCCCGGACAGGGGGCGTCCACAGATACGCAGTATTTT.

The chain has TRBV4-1 and TRBJ1-2; 8 bases are shared with TRBD1. The CDR3 totals 14 residues. V was clipped by 2 bases and J by 7 bases; unmatched bases: 6. Per the germline V gene, CDR1 is MGHRA and CDR2 is YSYEKL. CDR3 in amino acids: CASSQYGQGGGYTF. The DNA of the CDR3 is TGCGCCAGCAGCCAATACGGACAGGGAGGTGGCTACACCTTC.

The V gene is TRBV19, the J gene TRBJ1-2, with 9 positions matching TRBD1. CDR1 and CDR2 from the germline V gene are LNHDA and SQIVND (reference sequence). V shed 8 bases and J 9 bases; nucleotides not matched to a gene: 13. The CDR3 sequence is 14 residues long. The CDR3 region is CASGPDRGGTSYTF. CDR3 DNA sequence: TGTGCCAGTGGACCCGACAGGGGGGGTACAAGCTACACCTTC.

V gene TRBV19 combines with J gene TRBJ2-1, with 8 bases matching TRBD1. Per the germline V gene, CDR1 is LNHDA and CDR2 is SQIVND (reference sequence). V was pared by 1 base and J by 4 bases, with 3 bases of the junction left unmatched. The CDR3 extends over 15 amino acids. Here the CDR3 reads CASSIGQGKYNEQFF. CDR3 bases: TGTGCCAGTAGTATAGGACAGGGGAAATACAATGAGCAGTTCTTC.

The CDR3 coding sequence is TGTGCCAGCAGCTTGCCAGGTGAAAAACTGTTTTTT. It specifies CASSLPGEKLFF. The chain combines TRBV5-4 with TRBJ1-4; no reliable D call. The V and J ends lost 1 base and 7 bases respectively, with 5 bases between them. The germline CDR1 and CDR2 sequences are SGHNT and YYREEE (reference sequence). The length of the CDR3 is 12 residues.

This clone has a handful of counts. Written as DNA, the CDR3 is TGTGCCAGCAGTTTAAACTGGGCACCGGAATCACCCCTCCACTTT. As protein: CASSLNWAPESPLHF. This chain links TRBV27 with TRBJ1-6; D ambiguous. This CDR3 contains 15 residues. Trimming left V 2 bases short and J 10 bases short, with 15 bases between. Germline assignment: CDR1 MNHEY and CDR2 SMNVEV (reference sequence).

This sequence joins TRBV18 and TRBJ2-7; unclear D gene. Trimming removed 2 bases from V and 2 bases from J, with 10 bases in between. The CDR3 loop spans 14 amino acids. Germline V gives CDR1 KGHSH, CDR2 LQKENI. CDR3 DNA: TGTGCCAGCTCACCAGCAGACTCTCCCTACGAGCAGTACTTC. Translation: CASSPADSPYEQYF.

A single count supports this clone. CDR3 residues: CSVGTSGNSYEQYF. In DNA, the CDR3 is TGCAGCGTTGGGACTAGCGGGAACTCCTACGAGCAGTACTTC. The chain carries TRBV29-1 and TRBJ2-7, with TRBD2 matching 12 bases. Per germline, CDR1 SQVTM and CDR2 ANQGSEA. J lost 0 bases, V lost 4 bases, and 1 base had no gene match. CDR3 length: 14 amino acids.

The chain uses TRBV6-6 and TRBJ2-5; 7 bases are shared with TRBD1. The CDR3 consists of 12 residues. CDR1 and CDR2 from the germline V gene are MNHNY and SVGAGI (reference sequence). The J segment lost 1 base and the V segment lost 10 bases, leaving 3 bases of the junction unmatched. The CDR3 region is CATGQTQETQYF. Written as DNA, the CDR3 is TGTGCCACGGGACAGACCCAAGAGACCCAGTACTTC.

The chain recombines TRBV7-2 with TRBJ2-2; TRBD1 might be the D (6 bases). Germline loops: CDR1 SGHTA, CDR2 FQGNSA. The CDR3 is 15 amino acids. Trimming removed 5 bases at V and 5 bases at J, with 15 bases between. The CDR3 nucleotides read TGTGCCAGCAGCACCGGGGACACTTTTACCGGGGAGCTGTTTTTT. It specifies CASSTGDTFTGELFF.

This chain links TRBV9 with TRBJ1-1; perhaps TRBD1 as D (5 bases). The CDR3 spans 12 residues. V was trimmed by 4 bases and J by 3 bases, leaving 7 bases between them. Germline CDR1 is SGDLS and CDR2 is YYNGEE. CDR3 protein: CASSPGYTEAFF. The CDR3 DNA sequence: TGTGCCAGCAGCCCAGGGTACACTGAAGCTTTCTTT.

There are a few counts of this clone. The genes are TRBV12-3 or TRBV12-4 and TRBJ2-1; 10 bases are a match to TRBD1. Trimming cost V 8 bases and J 14 bases; bases outside gene matches: 6. This CDR3 has 11 amino acids. The CDR3 spells CASSDRGWEFF. Written as DNA, the CDR3 is TGTGCCAGCTCGGACAGGGGGTGGGAGTTCTTC.

V usage is TRBV7-2 and J usage is TRBJ2-1; D gene uncertain. There are 15 residues in the CDR3. V lost 0 bases to trimming and J lost 0 bases, with 6 bases between them. CDR1 and CDR2 from the germline V gene are SGHTA and FQGNSA. The CDR3 spells CASSLALSSYNEQFF. The CDR3 nucleotides are TGTGCCAGCAGCTTAGCGCTAAGCTCCTACAATGAGCAGTTCTTC. Drawing the rest from reference TRBV7-2 and TRBJ2-1, the complete variable domain is GAGVSQSPSNKVTEKGKDVELRCDPISGHTALYWYRQSLGQGLEFLIYFQGNSAPDKSGLPSDRFSAERTGGSVSTLTIQRTQQEDSAVYLCASSLALSSYNEQFFGPGTRLTVL.

This chain joins TRBV3-1 (or the pseudogene TRBV3-2) and TRBJ2-1, with 14 bases identical to TRBD2. The J segment lost 8 bases and the V segment lost 1 base, leaving 4 bases of the junction unmatched. Germline loops: CDR1 LGHDT, CDR2 YNNKEL (reference sequence). This CDR3 contains 16 residues. This CDR3 reads CASSQGTSGGRDEQFF. In DNA form, the CDR3 reads TGTGCCAGCAGCCAAGGGACTAGCGGGGGGAGGGATGAGCAGTTCTTC.

The chain has TRBV14 and TRBJ2-1, with TRBD1 matching 7 bases. Trimming took 0 bases from V and 6 from J; bases not matched to a gene: 17. The CDR3 covers 19 residues. CDR1 and CDR2 from the germline V gene are SGHDN and FVKESK. This CDR3 is CASSQDDQWINRGRNEQFF. CDR3 nucleotides: TGTGCCAGCAGCCAAGATGATCAGTGGATTAATAGGGGGCGCAATGAGCAGTTCTTC.

The rearrangement joins TRBV5-1 to TRBJ2-2, with 7 positions matching TRBD2. This CDR3 comprises 13 residues. Germline lookup yields CDR1 SGHRS and CDR2 YFSETQ. The ends lost 6 bases at V and 5 bases at J; junction bases unmatched: 4. CDR3 in DNA: TGCGCCAGCAACCGACTAGCTACCGGGGAGCTGTTTTTT. Encoded protein: CASNRLATGELFF.

This rearrangement joins TRBV14 to TRBJ2-7; TRBD2 is a possible D gene (5 bases). Trimming removed 5 bases from V and 3 bases from J, with 17 bases in between. The CDR3 is 15 amino acids. CDR1 and CDR2 from the germline V gene are SGHDN and FVKESK. CDR3 DNA: TGTGCCAGCAGCAAAATCGAGGGCTTTAACTACGAGCAGTACTTC. As protein: CASSKIEGFNYEQYF.

This rearrangement joins TRBV19 to TRBJ2-5, with 9 positions matching TRBD2. CDR3 length equals 17 residues. J was trimmed by 5 bases and V by 1 base; bases with no gene match: 11. Looked up from germline, CDR1 is LNHDA and CDR2 is SQIVND (reference sequence). The CDR3 nucleotides are TGTGCCAGTAGTATAGTCGGTCCTAGCGGGGCGGGGGAGACCCAGTACTTC. It yields the protein CASSIVGPSGAGETQYF. The variable domain in full, completed from reference TRBV19 and TRBJ2-5, reads DGGITQSPKYLFRKEGQNVTLSCEQNLNHDAMYWYRQDPGQGLRLIYYSQIVNDFQKGDIAEGYSVSREKKESFPLTVTSAQKNPTAFYLCASSIVGPSGAGETQYFGPGTRLLVL.